The source of this TCR beta chain is a study of cytomegalovirus exposure and HLA in healthy donors. About the research overall: An early data release held approximately 80 million unique TCRs from HLA-typed donors. Broader study findings: Accurate HLA-A and HLA-B prediction from TCR beta sequences was reported for most subjects.

Although they were nominally healthy when sampled, donors likely had unrecorded immune exposures. V shed 1 base and J shed 3 bases, with 13 bases lying between them. CDR1 is MNHNS, CDR2 SASEGT, per germline. The length of the CDR3 is 17 residues. This clone was recorded only once. Its cognate antigen is unknown. Use of 60 Vbeta and 13 Jbeta primers characterized the PCR. The method was immunoSEQ multiplex PCR; TCRdb's version includes in-frame clones alone and lacks a portion of them. The sample lists about 160,000 clones, 75% to 90% occurring once. The genes are TRBV6-1 and TRBJ2-6, with D hard to call. The sequencing input was PBMCs. The sequence was collected from a boy aged 2 to 10 in good health and CMV-seronegative. The CDR3 sequence is CASSEGTRGYGANVLTF. In DNA form, the CDR3 reads TGTGCCAGCAGTGAAGGTACGAGAGGATATGGGGCCAACGTCCTGACTTTC.